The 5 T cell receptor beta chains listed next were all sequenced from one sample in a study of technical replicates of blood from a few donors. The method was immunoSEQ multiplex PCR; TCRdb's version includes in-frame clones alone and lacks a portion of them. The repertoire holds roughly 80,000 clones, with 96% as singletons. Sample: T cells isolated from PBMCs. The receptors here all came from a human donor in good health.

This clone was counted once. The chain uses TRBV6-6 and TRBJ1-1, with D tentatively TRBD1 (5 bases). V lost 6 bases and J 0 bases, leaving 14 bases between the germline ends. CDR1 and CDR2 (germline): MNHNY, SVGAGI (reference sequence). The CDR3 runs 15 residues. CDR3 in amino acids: CASRDQTAMNTEAFF. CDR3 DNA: TGTGCCAGCAGGGACCAGACAGCTATGAACACTGAAGCTTTCTTT.

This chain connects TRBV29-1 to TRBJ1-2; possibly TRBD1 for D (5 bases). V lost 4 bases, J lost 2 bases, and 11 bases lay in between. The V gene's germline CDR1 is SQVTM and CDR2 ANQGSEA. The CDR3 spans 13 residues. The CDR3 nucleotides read TGCAGCGTTGCCCCACGACAGAACTATGGCTACACCTTC. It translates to CSVAPRQNYGYTF. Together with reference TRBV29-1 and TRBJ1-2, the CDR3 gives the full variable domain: SAVISQKPSRDICQRGTSLTIQCQVDSQVTMMFWYRQQPGQSLTLIATANQGSEATYESGFVIDKFPISRPNLTFSTLTVSNMSPEDSSIYLCSVAPRQNYGYTFGSGTRLTVV.

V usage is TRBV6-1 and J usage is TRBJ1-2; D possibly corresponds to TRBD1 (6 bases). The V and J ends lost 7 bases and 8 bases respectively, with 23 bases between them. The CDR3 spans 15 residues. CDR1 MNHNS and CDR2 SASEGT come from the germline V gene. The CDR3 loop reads CASNLQGKVMAGYTF. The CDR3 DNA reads TGTGCCAGCAACCTACAGGGAAAGGTCATGGCCGGCTACACCTTC.

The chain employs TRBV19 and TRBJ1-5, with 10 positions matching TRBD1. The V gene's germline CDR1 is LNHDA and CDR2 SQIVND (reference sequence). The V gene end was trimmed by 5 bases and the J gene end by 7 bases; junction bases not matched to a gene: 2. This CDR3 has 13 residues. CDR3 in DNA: TGTGCCAGTAGTCGGACAGGGGGGCAGCCCCAGCATTTT. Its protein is CASSRTGGQPQHF.

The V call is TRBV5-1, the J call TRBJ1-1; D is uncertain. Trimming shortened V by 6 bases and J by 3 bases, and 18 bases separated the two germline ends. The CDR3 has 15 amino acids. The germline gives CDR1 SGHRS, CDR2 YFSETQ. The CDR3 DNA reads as TGCGCCAGCACCCACGGGGAGGGTGTAGACACTGAAGCTTTCTTT. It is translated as CASTHGEGVDTEAFF.